This TCR beta chain was sequenced during a study of T cell responses to AZD1222 COVID-19 vaccine. Study context: The study pooled second doses at about 4 or about 12 weeks.

Here immunoSEQ multiplex PCR was the method, and the copy in TCRdb shows in-frame clones only, minus some. The sample records around 170,000 clones, just over 90% being singletons. Worth noting for this clone: Its specificity is not known.

Whole-study results and caveats: Most donors were white British and more were female, and clonal diversity was possibly underestimated. No repertoire was sampled before or during the peak T cell response, only after it. Unmutated variant regions are reportedly targeted by nearly half of spike-specific TCRs.

Trimming shortened V by 5 bases and J by 2 bases, and 15 bases separated the two germline ends. Germline CDR1 reads MNHEY; CDR2 reads SVGEGT. The CDR3 has 15 amino acids. The source material was peripheral blood, sampled on day 0 of AZD1222 vaccination. The sequence was obtained from an adult in good health. This sequence joins TRBV6-2 or TRBV6-3 and TRBJ1-2; no clear D gene. The CDR3 reads CASSKRANRNYGYTF. CDR3 sequence (DNA): TGTGCCAGCAGTAAAAGGGCTAATAGGAACTATGGCTACACCTTC.